This passage covers 20 T cell receptor beta chains from one sample sequenced in a study of blood T cell repertoires in COVID-19 (dated by TCRdb to the early 2020s). The library was generated by the immunoSEQ multiplex PCR assay. Entries here come from immuneACCESS through TCRdb and include only in-frame sequences with V and J called. Some clones fail to appear in such tables; in the studies checked, an unresolved V gene covers under half of the shortfall, and the cause of the remainder is unknown. A total of over 120,000 clones appear in this sample, roughly 79% of them only once. About 7.5% of the sample is in the top ten clones. The specimen was peripheral blood. The origin of the receptors is a human donor in a cohort sampled during active COVID-19.

DNA for the CDR3: TGTGCCAGCAGCTTCCAAGCGGGAGGACTCACAGATACGCAGTATTTT. This codes for CASSFQAGGLTDTQYF. The chain links TRBV13 to TRBJ2-3; 9 nucleotides line up with TRBD2. The V gene end was trimmed by 3 bases and the J gene end by 2 bases; junction bases not matched to a gene: 6. This CDR3 is 16 amino acids long. Germline CDR1 PRHDT, CDR2 FYEKMQ (reference sequence).

This clone appeared a few times. The chain uses TRBV4-3 and TRBJ2-1, with D maybe TRBD2 (6 bases). Germline V lookup: CDR1 LGHNA, CDR2 YSLEER. The CDR3 is 15 residues long. V was cut by 3 bases and J by 0 bases, with 9 bases left in between. CDR3 sequence: CASSQSGDSYNEQFF. The CDR3, as DNA: TGCGCCAGCAGCCAGTCGGGAGACTCCTACAATGAGCAGTTCTTC.

The rearrangement joins TRBV11-1 to TRBJ2-1, with a possible D match to TRBD1 (5 bases). Per the germline V gene, CDR1 is SGHAT and CDR2 is FQDESV (reference sequence). This CDR3 spans 15 amino acids. Trimming shortened V by 0 bases and J by 4 bases, and 10 bases separated the two germline ends. CDR3 loop: CASSLALPGYNEQFF. The CDR3 DNA reads as TGTGCCAGCAGCTTAGCGCTGCCAGGGTACAATGAGCAGTTCTTC.

On this clone: The sample carries other DNA sequences with the same CDR3. V usage is TRBV4-1 and J usage is TRBJ1-5; D gene uncertain. The CDR3 is 15 amino acids. The V and J ends lost 1 base and 7 bases respectively, with 14 bases between them. Germline values: CDR1 MGHRA, CDR2 YSYEKL. DNA for the CDR3: TGCGCCAGCAGCCAAGGGGAACAAGGAGGCCAGCCCCAGCATTTT. This codes for CASSQGEQGGQPQHF.

The chain has TRBV24-1 and TRBJ2-7; D possibly corresponds to TRBD1 (5 bases). The CDR3 is 15 amino acids. V was clipped by 6 bases and J by 5 bases, with 19 bases between them. Germline assignment: CDR1 KGHDR and CDR2 SFDVKD. This CDR3 reads CATSPSLLQGDEQYF. The CDR3 DNA follows: TGTGCCACCAGTCCGTCATTGCTTCAGGGCGACGAGCAGTACTTC.

V is TRBV21-1 and J is TRBJ2-7; no check of the table's D call, TRBD1, against the DNA was made. TRBV21-1 is noted as a pseudogene. This CDR3 region has 13 residues. The DNA for the CDR3 is TGTGCCAGCAGCGAAGGACAGGGAGGTGAGCAGTACTTC. Its protein is CASSEGQGGEQYF.

The chain has TRBV28 and TRBJ1-5, with a weak D call TRBD1 (5 bases). Trimming took off 5 bases at V and 7 bases at J, with 15 bases between the two ends. CDR3 length: 14 amino acids. In germline, CDR1 is MDHEN, CDR2 SYDVKM. CDR3 in amino acids: CASSVLQADQPQHF. CDR3 sequence (DNA): TGTGCCAGCAGTGTACTACAGGCGGACCAGCCCCAGCATTTT. The variable domain in full, completed from reference TRBV28 and TRBJ1-5, reads DVKVTQSSRYLVKRTGEKVFLECVQDMDHENMFWYRQDPGLGLRLIYFSYDVKMKEKGDIPEGYSVSREKKERFSLILESASTNQTSMYLCASSVLQADQPQHFGDGTRLSIL.

The J gene is TRBJ2-7, the V gene TRBV11-1, with TRBD1 identical over 7 bases. The CDR3 sequence is 14 residues long. The germline gives CDR1 SGHAT, CDR2 FQDESV (reference sequence). V was pared by 4 bases and J by 3 bases, with 6 bases of the junction left unmatched. CDR3: CASSWTGPRYEQYF. CDR3 DNA sequence: TGTGCCAGCAGCTGGACAGGCCCCCGCTACGAGCAGTACTTC. Variable domain in full (rest from reference TRBV11-1 and TRBJ2-7): EAEVAQSPRYKITEKSQAVAFWCDPISGHATLYWYRQILGQGPELLVQFQDESVVDDSQLPKDRFSAERLKGVDSTLKIQPAELGDSAMYLCASSWTGPRYEQYFGPGTRLTVT.

CDR3 in DNA: TGTGCCAGCAAGACAGGGGCCCGCACAGATACGCAGTATTTT. Translated, it gives CASKTGARTDTQYF. This chain joins TRBV6-6 and TRBJ2-3, with 8 bases lining up with TRBD1. Germline values: CDR1 MNHNY, CDR2 SVGAGI (reference sequence). V gave up 7 bases and J gave up 1 base; unmatched junction bases: 4. The CDR3 totals 14 residues.

In this sample, this clone turned up a few times. Distinct nucleotide sequences in the sample also encode this CDR3. This chain uses TRBV7-2 with TRBJ1-2; TRBD1 matches at 11 bases. The germline CDR1 and CDR2 sequences are SGHTA and FQGNSA. Germline trimming cut 2 bases from V and 5 bases from J; bases unmatched to any gene: 4. The CDR3 sequence is 15 residues long. CDR3 coding DNA: TGTGCCAGCAGCTTAACGGGACAGGGGGGTTATGGCTACACCTTC. Amino acid sequence: CASSLTGQGGYGYTF.

The table lists this clone with a count of one. The J gene is TRBJ2-6, the V gene TRBV19, with D unclear. The CDR3 extends over 16 amino acids. With 4 bases removed from V and 0 bases from J, the gap between germline ends came to 10 bases. Germline CDR1 reads LNHDA; CDR2 reads SQIVND (reference sequence). The CDR3 DNA reads TGTGCCAGTAGTAGCCTCTCTAGCTCTGGGGCCAACGTCCTGACTTTC. This translates into CASSSLSSSGANVLTF.

The chain uses TRBV7-9 and TRBJ1-3, with D possibly being TRBD1 (5 bases). The CDR3 has 15 amino acids. V lost 4 bases to trimming and J lost 0 bases, with 10 bases between them. The germline gives CDR1 SEHNR, CDR2 FQNEAQ (reference sequence). The CDR3 is CASSSQVLSGNTIYF. CDR3 DNA: TGTGCCAGCAGCTCACAGGTCCTCTCTGGAAACACCATATATTTT.

The chain joins TRBV18 to TRBJ2-7; D is perhaps TRBD1 (5 bases). CDR1 and CDR2 from the germline V gene are KGHSH and LQKENI. The CDR3 runs to 14 residues. Between the trimmed V and J ends, which lost 1 base and 3 bases, there was a span of 10 bases. The CDR3 reads CASSPLSRDYEQYF. Here the CDR3 DNA reads TGTGCCAGCTCACCACTGTCCAGGGACTACGAGCAGTACTTC.

In nucleotides, the CDR3 is TGTGCCAGTAGTATCAGGGCGGCAGGTTTGGGGTCTTTCTTTTCCTACGAGCAGTACTTC. Amino acids: CASSIRAAGLGSFFSYEQYF. J is TRBJ2-7 and V is TRBV19; perhaps TRBD1 as D (5 bases). The V end lost 3 bases, the J end lost 1 base, and 28 bases lay between the germline ends. This CDR3 has 20 amino acids. Germline CDR1 and CDR2: LNHDA and SQIVND (reference sequence).

CDR3 in amino acids: CAIRTGRFGYTF. The CDR3, as DNA: TGTGCCATCCGGACAGGGAGGTTTGGCTACACCTTC. The chain links TRBV6-5 to TRBJ1-2, with 8 bases that match TRBD1. V lost 10 bases, J lost 7 bases, and 8 bases stayed unmatched. The germline V gene encodes CDR1 MNHEY and CDR2 SVGAGI. CDR3 length: 12 residues.

CDR3: CSVQQGPGTKLFF. The CDR3 bases are TGCAGCGTCCAACAGGGCCCCGGGACAAAACTGTTTTTT. The chain employs TRBV29-1 and TRBJ1-4; tentatively, D is TRBD1 (6 bases). The CDR3 runs to 13 residues. V lost 6 bases and J 10 bases, leaving 18 bases between the germline ends. Germline assignment: CDR1 SQVTM and CDR2 ANQGSEA.

The chain links TRBV4-1 to TRBJ1-2; 9 bases are a match to TRBD1. V trimming: 5 bases; J trimming: 8 bases; junction bases outside the gene matches: 12. CDR3 size: 15 residues. CDR1 is MGHRA and CDR2 is YSYEKL in the germline V gene. As DNA, the CDR3 is TGCGCCAGCAGCGATGGACAGGGGAGAGTTCGCGGCTACACCTTC. Amino acid sequence: CASSDGQGRVRGYTF.

J is TRBJ2-7 and V is TRBV4-2; 9 bases align to TRBD2. After removal of 5 bases from V and 0 bases from J, the junction contained 8 bases not matched to a gene. This CDR3 is built from 16 residues. Germline V gene data show CDR1 as LGHNA and CDR2 as YNFKEQ. CDR3 protein: CASSAGLAGLSYEQYF. The CDR3 nucleotides read TGTGCCAGCAGCGCCGGGCTAGCGGGACTCTCCTACGAGCAGTACTTC.

The chain joins TRBV19 to TRBJ1-1; D gene ambiguous. This CDR3 is 15 amino acids long. V lost 2 bases and J lost 2, with 12 bases in between. Germline V gene data show CDR1 as LNHDA and CDR2 as SQIVND (reference sequence). The CDR3 reads CASSIRRRENTEAFF. The CDR3, as DNA: TGTGCCAGTAGTATAAGACGACGGGAAAACACTGAAGCTTTCTTT. Supplemented by reference TRBV19 and TRBJ1-1, the full variable domain reads DGGITQSPKYLFRKEGQNVTLSCEQNLNHDAMYWYRQDPGQGLRLIYYSQIVNDFQKGDIAEGYSVSREKKESFPLTVTSAQKNPTAFYLCASSIRRRENTEAFFGQGTRLTVV.

This clone was picked up one time. This chain uses TRBV28 with TRBJ2-1; weak D call: TRBD2 (6 bases). V lost 7 bases to trimming and J lost 12 bases, with 19 bases between them. The CDR3 totals 13 residues. Germline values: CDR1 MDHEN, CDR2 SYDVKM. In nucleotides, the CDR3 is TGTGCCAGCATCCCAAACTCCGGGACTCTGCAGTTCTTC. It yields the protein CASIPNSGTLQFF. The full variable domain, with the rest looked up from reference TRBV28 and TRBJ2-1, is DVKVTQSSRYLVKRTGEKVFLECVQDMDHENMFWYRQDPGLGLRLIYFSYDVKMKEKGDIPEGYSVSREKKERFSLILESASTNQTSMYLCASIPNSGTLQFFGPGTRLTVL.